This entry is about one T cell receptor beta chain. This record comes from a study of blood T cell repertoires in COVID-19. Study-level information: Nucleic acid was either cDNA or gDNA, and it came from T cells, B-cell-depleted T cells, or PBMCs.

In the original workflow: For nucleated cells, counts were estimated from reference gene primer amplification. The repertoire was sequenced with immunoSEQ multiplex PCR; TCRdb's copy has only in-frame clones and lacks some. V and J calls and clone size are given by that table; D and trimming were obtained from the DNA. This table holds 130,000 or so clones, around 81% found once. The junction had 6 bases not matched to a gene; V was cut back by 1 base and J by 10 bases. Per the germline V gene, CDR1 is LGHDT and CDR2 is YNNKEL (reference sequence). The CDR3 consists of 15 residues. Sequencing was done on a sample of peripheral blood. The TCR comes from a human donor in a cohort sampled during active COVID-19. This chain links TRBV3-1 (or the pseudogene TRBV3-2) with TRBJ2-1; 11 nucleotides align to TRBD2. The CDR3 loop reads CASSQAQLAGAEQFF. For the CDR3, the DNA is TGTGCCAGCAGCCAAGCCCAACTAGCGGGGGCCGAGCAGTTCTTC.